The 29 T cell receptor beta chains below were found in one sample sequenced in a study of blood T cell repertoires in COVID-19. Using immunoSEQ multiplex PCR, the repertoire was profiled, and TCRdb retains in-frame clones only, with some absent. The table records approximately 240,000 clones, around 90% of them present only once. Sequenced input: peripheral blood. Receptor source: a woman between 18 and 30 years old who had recovered from COVID-19.

The V call is TRBV6-2 or TRBV6-3, the J call TRBJ1-1; 8 bases map to TRBD1. This CDR3 spans 16 amino acids. The germline V gene has CDR1 MNHEY and CDR2 SVGEGT. The ends lost 4 bases at V and 4 bases at J; junction bases unmatched: 11. This CDR3 reads CASSSSRTGSITEAFF. In DNA form, the CDR3 reads TGTGCCAGCAGTTCCTCCCGGACAGGGTCAATCACTGAAGCTTTCTTT.

J is TRBJ1-3 and V is TRBV7-6; possibly TRBD1 for D (5 bases). CDR1 SGHVS and CDR2 FNYEAQ come from the germline V gene. The V end lost 5 bases, the J end lost 4 bases, and 21 bases lay between the germline ends. The CDR3 contains 17 residues. The CDR3 bases are TGTGCCAGCAGCCCCAGCCCGGGTGGGGCAGGGGGAAACACCATATATTTT. Protein product: CASSPSPGGAGGNTIYF.

The chain couples TRBV20-1 to TRBJ1-1; TRBD1 might be the D (6 bases). V was pared by 3 bases and J by 0 bases, with 8 bases between. The CDR3 is 13 amino acids. Germline V gives CDR1 DFQATT, CDR2 SNEGSKA (reference sequence). For the CDR3, the DNA is TGCAGTGCTAGTGGGGGCATGAACACTGAAGCTTTCTTT. It is translated as CSASGGMNTEAFF.

The gene calls are TRBV18 and TRBJ2-1, with a weak D call TRBD2 (5 bases). This CDR3 has 15 amino acids. Germline-derived CDR1 and CDR2 are KGHSH and LQKENI. Trimming stripped 3 bases from V and 5 bases from J, with 14 bases between. The CDR3 reads CASSPLLAGDNEQFF. The CDR3 DNA reads as TGTGCCAGCTCACCCCTCCTAGCAGGAGACAATGAGCAGTTCTTC.

This clone has just one count. V is TRBV7-2 and J is TRBJ1-5; 9 positions agree with TRBD1. Germline V lookup: CDR1 SGHTA, CDR2 FQGNSA. The junction had 4 bases not matched to a gene; V was cut back by 1 base and J by 6 bases. The CDR3 covers 15 residues. The CDR3 nucleotides are TGTGCCAGCAGCTTAGGACAGGGGGTGGTTCAGCCCCAGCATTTT. Translated, it gives CASSLGQGVVQPQHF. The variable domain in full, completed from reference TRBV7-2 and TRBJ1-5, reads GAGVSQSPSNKVTEKGKDVELRCDPISGHTALYWYRQSLGQGLEFLIYFQGNSAPDKSGLPSDRFSAERTGGSVSTLTIQRTQQEDSAVYLCASSLGQGVVQPQHFGDGTRLSIL.

The table lists this clone with a count of one. The rearrangement uses TRBV5-4 and TRBJ1-5, with 8 bases matching TRBD1. Germline V gene sequence: CDR1 SGHNT, CDR2 YYREEE (reference sequence). Germline trimming cut 4 bases from V and 7 bases from J; bases unmatched to any gene: 7. The CDR3 runs to 14 residues. CDR3 sequence reads: CASSEGQGGQPQHF. Written as DNA, the CDR3 is TGTGCCAGCAGCGAAGGACAGGGCGGCCAGCCCCAGCATTTT.

This chain's CDR3 is CASRLQGLNTEAFF. CDR3 DNA sequence: TGTGCCAGCAGACTCCAGGGGTTAAACACTGAAGCTTTCTTT. The gene calls are TRBV6-6 and TRBJ1-1; a possible D gene is TRBD1 (6 bases). CDR3 length: 14 residues. Per germline, CDR1 MNHNY and CDR2 SVGAGI (reference sequence). Between the trimmed V and J ends, which lost 6 bases and 2 bases, there was a span of 13 bases.

The V call is TRBV30, the J call TRBJ2-1; TRBD1 might be the D (6 bases). The ends were cut back, 3 bases at V and 0 bases at J, with 15 bases in the middle. Germline CDR1 is GTSNPN and CDR2 is SVGIG (reference sequence). This CDR3 spans 16 amino acids. Here the CDR3 reads CAWSLQQGSSYNEQFF. The CDR3 nucleotides read TGTGCCTGGAGCCTTCAACAGGGATCCTCCTACAATGAGCAGTTCTTC.

The V and J genes are TRBV7-2 and TRBJ2-1; 10 bases match TRBD1. This CDR3 region has 15 residues. Per the germline V gene, CDR1 is SGHTA and CDR2 is FQGNSA. The J segment lost 3 bases and the V segment lost 4 bases, leaving 3 bases of the junction unmatched. The CDR3 sequence is CASSWDRGSYNEQFF. The CDR3 region has the DNA TGTGCCAGCAGCTGGGACAGGGGAAGCTACAATGAGCAGTTCTTC. The full variable domain, in which reference TRBV7-2 and TRBJ2-1 provide the parts outside the CDR3, is GAGVSQSPSNKVTEKGKDVELRCDPISGHTALYWYRQSLGQGLEFLIYFQGNSAPDKSGLPSDRFSAERTGGSVSTLTIQRTQQEDSAVYLCASSWDRGSYNEQFFGPGTRLTVL.

The V call is TRBV4-2, the J call TRBJ1-2, with TRBD1 as a possible D gene (6 bases). Trimming took off 3 bases at V and 8 bases at J, with 25 bases between the two ends. Germline V gives CDR1 LGHNA, CDR2 YNFKEQ. The length of the CDR3 is 17 residues. CDR3 amino acids: CASSQFEKGGAGVGYTF. The CDR3 DNA follows: TGTGCCAGCAGCCAGTTCGAGAAGGGGGGGGCTGGTGTGGGCTACACCTTC.

The chain has TRBV5-1 and TRBJ1-3, with D perhaps TRBD1 (5 bases). Trimming pared 3 bases from V and 2 bases from J, leaving 12 bases between. Germline V CDR1 and CDR2: SGHRS, YFSETQ. The CDR3 is 15 residues long. In DNA form, the CDR3 reads TGCGCCAGCAGCTCCGGGACTTCTACTGGAAACACCATATATTTT. This codes for CASSSGTSTGNTIYF.

V usage is TRBV19 and J usage is TRBJ2-7; the D gene is possibly TRBD1 (6 bases). In germline, CDR1 is LNHDA, CDR2 SQIVND (reference sequence). Trimming removed 5 bases from V and 2 bases from J, with 10 bases in between. The CDR3 is made up of 13 amino acids. The CDR3 is CASSFRDTYEQYF. In DNA, the CDR3 is TGTGCCAGTAGTTTCCGGGACACCTACGAGCAGTACTTC.

This clone occurred once. The chain uses TRBV13 and TRBJ1-1; D call uncertain. This CDR3 region has 13 residues. Per the germline V gene, CDR1 is PRHDT and CDR2 is FYEKMQ (reference sequence). The germline V and J ends were trimmed by 1 base and 3 bases, with 6 bases remaining between them. The chain's CDR3 is CASSLASDTEAFF. CDR3 nucleotides: TGTGCCAGCAGCTTAGCGAGCGACACTGAAGCTTTCTTT.

The J gene is TRBJ1-2, the V gene TRBV6-5; D call uncertain. Trimming took off 0 bases at V and 6 bases at J, with 14 bases between the two ends. This CDR3 comprises 15 residues. Per germline, CDR1 MNHEY and CDR2 SVGAGI. CDR3: CASSYSGWRTNGYTF. In DNA, the CDR3 is TGTGCCAGCAGTTACTCTGGGTGGAGGACTAATGGCTACACCTTC.

The V and J genes are TRBV5-4 and TRBJ2-1; 7 nucleotides line up with TRBD1. The germline gives CDR1 SGHNT, CDR2 YYREEE (reference sequence). Trimming took 3 bases from V and 7 from J; bases not matched to a gene: 10. This CDR3 region has 15 residues. Written as DNA, the CDR3 is TGTGCCAGCAGCTACAGGGGCCGCTCTTTGAATGAGCAGTTCTTC. It is translated as CASSYRGRSLNEQFF.

The genes are TRBV11-2 and TRBJ1-1; 9 nucleotides agree with TRBD1. The germline CDR1 and CDR2 sequences are SGHAT and FQNNGV. After removal of 5 bases from V and 1 base from J, the junction contained 5 bases not matched to a gene. This CDR3 has 15 residues. DNA for the CDR3: TGTGCCAGCAGCGTCGAGGGACAGGGGAACACTGAAGCTTTCTTT. As protein: CASSVEGQGNTEAFF.

The chain has TRBV5-1 and TRBJ2-3, with a possible D match to TRBD2 (5 bases). The V and J ends lost 4 bases and 6 bases respectively, with 15 bases between them. The germline V gene has CDR1 SGHRS and CDR2 YFSETQ. The CDR3 is 14 amino acids. CDR3 bases: TGCGCCAGCAGCACTCGGACGGGAACCGATACGCAGTATTTT. Its protein is CASSTRTGTDTQYF. The full variable domain, in which reference TRBV5-1 and TRBJ2-3 provide the parts outside the CDR3, is KAGVTQTPRYLIKTRGQQVTLSCSPISGHRSVSWYQQTPGQGLQFLFEYFSETQRNKGNFPGRFSGRQFSNSRSEMNVSTLELGDSALYLCASSTRTGTDTQYFGPGTRLTVL.

This chain joins TRBV7-9 and TRBJ1-2, with 8 positions matching TRBD1. This CDR3 is built from 14 residues. Germline CDR1 SEHNR, CDR2 FQNEAQ (reference sequence). Trimming at V came to 1 base and at J to 8 bases, leaving 6 bases not matched to a gene. CDR3 region: CASSLEQGAEGYTF. CDR3 nucleotides: TGTGCCAGCAGCTTAGAGCAGGGGGCGGAGGGCTACACCTTC.

This clone showed up just a few times. A read error may account for a junction end that differs from germline. This chain connects TRBV3-1 (or the pseudogene TRBV3-2) to TRBJ2-7, with TRBD2 as a possible D gene (5 bases). Germline V gene data show CDR1 as LGHDT and CDR2 as YNNKEL (reference sequence). The CDR3 covers 8 residues. CDR3 sequence reads: CATETINF. Here the CDR3 DNA reads TGTGCCACGGAGACTATTAACTTC.

This clone was recorded once. The rearrangement joins TRBV6-5 to TRBJ1-3, with 8 bases aligning to TRBD1. Trimming at V came to 7 bases and at J to 2 bases, leaving 7 bases not matched to a gene. This CDR3 has 15 amino acids. The germline V gene has CDR1 MNHEY and CDR2 SVGAGI. CDR3 in amino acids: CASTLDRGTGNTIYF. CDR3 bases: TGTGCCAGCACCCTTGACAGGGGAACTGGAAACACCATATATTTT.

The chain recombines TRBV7-9 with TRBJ2-1, with D possibly being TRBD2 (5 bases). Trimming left V 1 base short and J 3 bases short, with 10 bases between. This CDR3 is built from 15 residues. Germline CDR1 is SEHNR and CDR2 is FQNEAQ (reference sequence). CDR3 sequence reads: CASSLGSADYNEQFF. In DNA, the CDR3 is TGTGCCAGCAGCTTAGGTAGCGCTGACTACAATGAGCAGTTCTTC.

This rearrangement joins TRBV7-2 to TRBJ2-4, with TRBD2 matching 7 bases. Germline values: CDR1 SGHTA, CDR2 FQGNSA. After removal of 1 base from V and 6 bases from J, the junction contained 9 bases not matched to a gene. CDR3 size: 16 residues. As DNA, the CDR3 is TGTGCCAGCAGCTTAGTTTTGGCGGGAGCAGGAAACATTCAGTACTTC. Translated: CASSLVLAGAGNIQYF.

The J gene is TRBJ2-7, the V gene TRBV9, with 10 bases fitting TRBD2. This CDR3 contains 15 residues. After removal of 0 bases from V and 4 bases from J, the junction contained 4 bases not matched to a gene. From germline, CDR1 is SGDLS and CDR2 YYNGEE. CDR3 amino acids: CASSVGVAGGYEQYF. In nucleotides, the CDR3 is TGTGCCAGCAGCGTAGGGGTAGCGGGAGGTTACGAGCAGTACTTC.

This rearrangement joins TRBV19 to TRBJ2-1; D not certain. V gave up 5 bases and J gave up 0 bases, with 5 bases separating them. The CDR3 is made up of 13 amino acids. Germline loops: CDR1 LNHDA, CDR2 SQIVND (reference sequence). This chain's CDR3 is CASSRSSYNEQFF. For the CDR3, the DNA is TGTGCCAGTAGTCGGAGCTCCTACAATGAGCAGTTCTTC. The entire variable domain, with the rest obtained from reference TRBV19 and TRBJ2-1, is as follows: DGGITQSPKYLFRKEGQNVTLSCEQNLNHDAMYWYRQDPGQGLRLIYYSQIVNDFQKGDIAEGYSVSREKKESFPLTVTSAQKNPTAFYLCASSRSSYNEQFFGPGTRLTVL.

This clone was recorded only once. The CDR3 reads CATQGHYGYTF. DNA for the CDR3: TGTGCCACACAGGGACACTATGGCTACACCTTC. The rearrangement uses TRBV6-5 and TRBJ1-2; the D gene is possibly TRBD1 (6 bases). V was cut by 10 bases and J by 3 bases, with 9 bases left in between. CDR3 length equals 11 residues. Germline V gene sequence: CDR1 MNHEY, CDR2 SVGAGI.

The chain has TRBV13 and TRBJ1-1, with a weak D call TRBD1 (5 bases). Germline CDR1 reads PRHDT; CDR2 reads FYEKMQ (reference sequence). CDR3 length: 15 amino acids. The V end was cut by 5 bases, the J end by 5 bases, with 18 bases between. The CDR3 DNA is TGTGCCAGCAGCATACCTGAGGGGAGGTTGACTGAAGCTTTCTTT. Its translation is CASSIPEGRLTEAFF.

This chain uses TRBV6-1 with TRBJ2-5; a possible D gene is TRBD2 (6 bases). Trimming removed 2 bases at V and 5 bases at J, with 9 bases between. Germline-derived CDR1 and CDR2 are MNHNS and SASEGT. This CDR3 comprises 13 residues. CDR3 sequence: CASSEPGTETQYF. The CDR3 DNA follows: TGTGCCAGCAGTGAACCAGGGACTGAGACCCAGTACTTC.

This clone has only a few counts. The chain recombines TRBV7-9 with TRBJ1-6, with 8 bases lining up with TRBD1. This CDR3 comprises 17 residues. With V trimmed by 4 bases and J by 1 base, 6 bases remained unmatched. Germline V gene data show CDR1 as SEHNR and CDR2 as FQNEAQ (reference sequence). CDR3 in amino acids: CASSSPRTGSYNSPLHF. CDR3 in DNA: TGTGCCAGCAGCTCTCCCCGGACAGGGTCCTATAATTCACCCCTCCACTTT.

This clone has a handful of counts. The gene calls are TRBV2 and TRBJ2-7; possibly TRBD2 for D (5 bases). The V end lost 7 bases, the J end lost 5 bases, and 18 bases lay between the germline ends. CDR3 size: 14 residues. CDR1 and CDR2 from the germline V gene are SNHLY and FYNNEI. CDR3 sequence (DNA): TGTGCCAGCATTAGGAACAGCCTCGGGGACGAGCAGTACTTC. Amino acids: CASIRNSLGDEQYF. The full variable domain, with the rest looked up from reference TRBV2 and TRBJ2-7, is EPEVTQTPSHQVTQMGQEVILRCVPISNHLYFYWYRQILGQKVEFLVSFYNNEISEKSEIFDDQFSVERPDGSNFTLKIRSTKLEDSAMYFCASIRNSLGDEQYFGPGTRLTVT.